This T cell receptor (beta chain) was documented in a study of immune cell composition in non-small cell lung cancer. The data were produced by immunoSEQ multiplex PCR, yet TCRdb's version contains in-frame clones alone and is incomplete. This sample has fewer than 15,000 clones, with roughly 66% found just once. On this clone itself: Its antigen is not identified.

Whole-study results and caveats: It was not proven that tumour-reactive clones equal dominant tumour-associated clones. In adenocarcinoma, maximal tumour-associated clone frequency tracked TIL tumour reactivity. Smoking pack-years did not significantly correlate with tumour TCR-beta clonality.

The germline CDR1 and CDR2 sequences are LNHDA and SQIVND (reference sequence). Unmatched junction bases numbered 4, after V lost 5 bases and J lost 5 bases. The CDR3 covers 13 residues. Frozen unsorted single-cell suspensions supplied the genomic DNA. The chain links TRBV19 to TRBJ1-2, with 8 bases aligning to TRBD1. This sequence originates from a human donor with non-small cell lung cancer. The sample consisted of lung tumor tissue. CDR3 in DNA: TGTGCCAGTAGTGAACGGGACAGGTATGGCTACACCTTC. Amino acid sequence: CASSERDRYGYTF. Filled out from reference TRBV19 and TRBJ1-2, the complete variable domain reads DGGITQSPKYLFRKEGQNVTLSCEQNLNHDAMYWYRQDPGQGLRLIYYSQIVNDFQKGDIAEGYSVSREKKESFPLTVTSAQKNPTAFYLCASSERDRYGYTFGSGTRLTVV.